What follows are 26 T cell receptor beta chains derived from one specimen sequenced in a study of CD8+ T cells in alopecia areata. TCR sequencing used cDNA made by reverse transcription of extracted RNA. The method was immunoSEQ multiplex PCR; TCRdb's version includes in-frame clones alone and lacks a portion of them. The table lists a few hundred thousand clones, roughly two thirds of them singletons. The sample here was CD4+ T cells sorted from blood, taken at week 0. The receptor source for this set is a human donor with alopecia areata.

The gene calls are TRBV18 and TRBJ2-2, with 9 nucleotides matching TRBD1. The CDR3 has 17 amino acids. The germline CDR1 and CDR2 sequences are KGHSH and LQKENI. V lost 3 bases to trimming and J lost 4 bases; unmatched junction nucleotides: 9. This CDR3 is CASSPIPGQGPTGELFF. The CDR3, as DNA: TGTGCCAGCTCACCGATACCGGGACAGGGTCCCACCGGGGAGCTGTTTTTT.

This chain connects TRBV10-3 to TRBJ2-5; TRBD2 agrees at 12 bases. Germline CDR1 ENHRY, CDR2 SYGVKD. This CDR3 spans 13 amino acids. With 10 bases clipped from V and 3 bases from J, the junction kept 3 bases outside the gene matches. CDR3 nucleotides: TGTGCCACCCGGACTAGCGGGGAAGAGACCCAGTACTTC. Protein product: CATRTSGEETQYF.

About this clone itself: The sample contains more than one DNA sequence encoding this CDR3. The CDR3 coding sequence is TGTGCCAGCAGCTTAGGCAGGTCCAACTATGGCTACACCTTC. This gives the protein CASSLGRSNYGYTF. The chain is built from TRBV5-6 and TRBJ1-2; D remains unclear. V gave up 2 bases and J gave up 2 bases, with 10 bases separating them. The V gene's germline CDR1 is SGHDT and CDR2 YYEEEE. The CDR3 runs to 14 residues.

The chain couples TRBV7-2 to TRBJ1-2; 9 bases agree with TRBD1. V lost 4 bases and J lost 6; bases outside the gene matches: 3. The CDR3 is 13 amino acids. Germline values: CDR1 SGHTA, CDR2 FQGNSA. In nucleotides, the CDR3 is TGTGCCAGCAGCTCCCGGACAGGGGATGGCTACACCTTC. This translates into CASSSRTGDGYTF.

This clone was recorded a few times. This chain joins TRBV7-6 and TRBJ1-6, with 8 nucleotides matching TRBD1. V was pared by 5 bases and J by 5 bases, with 2 bases of the junction left unmatched. Per germline, CDR1 SGHVS and CDR2 FNYEAQ. The CDR3 sequence is 14 residues long. CDR3 nucleotides: TGTGCCAGCAGCAAGACAGGGGATAATTCACCCCTCCACTTT. Protein product: CASSKTGDNSPLHF.

The chain is built from TRBV7-9 and TRBJ2-3; either TRBD1 or TRBD2 may supply D (6 bases each). V lost 1 base and J 2 bases, leaving 13 bases between the germline ends. This CDR3 comprises 16 residues. Germline values: CDR1 SEHNR, CDR2 FQNEAQ (reference sequence). CDR3 protein: CASSLGGGPSTDTQYF. CDR3 sequence (DNA): TGTGCCAGCAGCTTAGGTGGGGGGCCCTCCACAGATACGCAGTATTTT.

This clone was counted only a few times. The chain uses TRBV9 and TRBJ1-1; D possibly corresponds to TRBD1 (5 bases). Per germline, CDR1 SGDLS and CDR2 YYNGEE. V was shortened by 0 bases and J by 3 bases, with 9 bases between the two germline ends. The CDR3 loop spans 14 amino acids. The CDR3 is CASSVVLGDTEAFF. The CDR3, as DNA: TGTGCCAGCAGCGTAGTTTTGGGGGACACTGAAGCTTTCTTT.

This clone was counted a single time. CDR3 region: CAWSLDSPATDTQYF. In nucleotides, the CDR3 is TGTGCCTGGAGTTTGGACAGCCCCGCCACAGATACGCAGTATTTT. The chain links TRBV30 to TRBJ2-3, with D perhaps matching TRBD1 (6 bases). V was shortened by 2 bases and J by 2 bases, with 14 bases between the two germline ends. CDR3 length: 15 residues. Germline CDR1 GTSNPN, CDR2 SVGIG (reference sequence).

The V and J genes are TRBV29-1 and TRBJ1-1; a weak D match, TRBD1 (5 bases). CDR3 size: 11 residues. The germline gives CDR1 SQVTM, CDR2 ANQGSEA. Trimming took off 7 bases at V and 6 bases at J, with 12 bases between the two ends. The CDR3 DNA is TGCAGCGCGGCACAGGTCGCTGAAGCTTTCTTT. The encoded protein is CSAAQVAEAFF.

The chain employs TRBV30 and TRBJ1-3; no clear D gene. Trimming pared 2 bases from V and 6 bases from J, leaving 5 bases between. This CDR3 region has 11 residues. Germline V CDR1 and CDR2: GTSNPN, SVGIG (reference sequence). CDR3 region: CAWSRTNTIYF. The DNA of the CDR3 is TGTGCCTGGAGTCGGACAAACACCATATATTTT.

V usage is TRBV29-1 and J usage is TRBJ2-3; no definite D call. The CDR3 extends over 16 amino acids. Germline values: CDR1 SQVTM, CDR2 ANQGSEA. Between the trimmed V and J ends, which lost 7 bases and 3 bases, there was a span of 23 bases. CDR3 nucleotides: TGCAGCGCCTCTTTAGGGCTAAAGAGTAGGACAGATACGCAGTATTTT. Protein: CSASLGLKSRTDTQYF.

In DNA form, the CDR3 reads TGTGCCAGCAGTGAAGTCTATAGCAATCAGCCCCAGCATTTT. Translated, it gives CASSEVYSNQPQHF. This chain connects TRBV25-1 to TRBJ1-5, with no clear D. V dropped 2 bases and J dropped 0 bases, with 5 bases sitting between them. Germline CDR1 MGHDK, CDR2 SYGVNS. CDR3 length: 14 amino acids. Variable domain in full (rest from reference TRBV25-1 and TRBJ1-5): EADIYQTPRYLVIGTGKKITLECSQTMGHDKMYWYQQDPGMELHLIHYSYGVNSTEKGDLSSESTVSRIRTEHFPLTLESARPSHTSQYLCASSEVYSNQPQHFGDGTRLSIL.

The chain uses TRBV6-5 and TRBJ1-1; TRBD1 might be the D (5 bases). V lost 5 bases and J lost 10, with 20 bases in between. This CDR3 has 14 amino acids. Germline assignment: CDR1 MNHEY and CDR2 SVGAGI. The CDR3 DNA sequence: TGTGCCAGCAGTGGGCAGGGTGCACCCATTGGAGCTTTCTTT. Its translation: CASSGQGAPIGAFF.

The chain has TRBV13 and TRBJ1-2, with 7 bases aligning to TRBD1. V trimming: 8 bases; J trimming: 4 bases; junction bases outside the gene matches: 13. There are 15 residues in the CDR3. In germline, CDR1 is PRHDT, CDR2 FYEKMQ (reference sequence). The CDR3 region has the DNA TGTGCCAGCGCTATGGGGGCCAGGGGGTCCTATGGCTACACCTTC. Translating gives CASAMGARGSYGYTF. Combining the CDR3 with reference TRBV13 and TRBJ1-2 gives the whole variable domain AAGVIQSPRHLIKEKRETATLKCYPIPRHDTVYWYQQGPGQDPQFLISFYEKMQSDKGSIPDRFSAQQFSDYHSELNMSSLELGDSALYFCASAMGARGSYGYTFGSGTRLTVV.

The chain has TRBV4-1 and TRBJ1-2; 7 positions agree with TRBD1. The CDR3 covers 14 residues. Losses at the gene ends were 4 bases for V and 6 bases for J; bases not matched to a gene: 8. Germline assignment: CDR1 MGHRA and CDR2 YSYEKL. The CDR3 DNA sequence: TGCGCCAGCAGCCCCCTTTCAGGGGGGAATGGCTACACCTTC. This encodes CASSPLSGGNGYTF.

J is TRBJ1-5 and V is TRBV25-1, with no clear D. V shed 0 bases and J shed 2 bases, with 14 bases lying between them. Germline V lookup: CDR1 MGHDK, CDR2 SYGVNS. The CDR3 consists of 17 residues. CDR3 sequence reads: CASSEYPRRVGNQPQHF. In DNA, the CDR3 is TGTGCCAGCAGTGAATACCCCCGGAGGGTCGGCAATCAGCCCCAGCATTTT.

The chain links TRBV5-1 to TRBJ2-7; no definite D call. V was pared by 3 bases and J by 2 bases, with 15 bases between. The CDR3 extends over 15 amino acids. Per the germline V gene, CDR1 is SGHRS and CDR2 is YFSETQ. The CDR3 DNA reads as TGCGCCAGCAGCTCCCAGGTATCATCTACCTACGAGCAGTACTTC. Translation: CASSSQVSSTYEQYF.

The rearrangement uses TRBV9 and TRBJ1-1, with 7 bases identical to TRBD1. There are 15 residues in the CDR3. CDR1 SGDLS and CDR2 YYNGEE come from the germline V gene. With 4 bases clipped from V and 1 base from J, the junction kept 7 bases outside the gene matches. In DNA, the CDR3 is TGTGCCAGCAGCCCACAGGGGACACCGAACACTGAAGCTTTCTTT. Amino acid sequence: CASSPQGTPNTEAFF.

The gene calls are TRBV30 and TRBJ2-7, with TRBD1 identical over 7 bases. J lost 6 bases, V lost 0 bases, and 11 bases had no gene match. The CDR3 length is 15 residues. The V gene's germline CDR1 is GTSNPN and CDR2 SVGIG (reference sequence). CDR3 residues: CAWSVLAGGEGEQYF. The CDR3 DNA reads TGTGCCTGGAGTGTACTGGCAGGGGGTGAAGGCGAGCAGTACTTC.

The chain recombines TRBV18 with TRBJ1-3; no clear D gene. Trimming shortened V by 3 bases and J by 4 bases, and 10 bases separated the two germline ends. The length of the CDR3 is 14 residues. Germline-derived CDR1 and CDR2 are KGHSH and LQKENI. This CDR3 reads CASSPASAGNTIYF. In DNA form, the CDR3 reads TGTGCCAGCTCACCCGCCTCGGCGGGAAACACCATATATTTT.

The chain has TRBV11-2 and TRBJ2-1, with 7 bases fitting TRBD1. There are 16 residues in the CDR3. Trimming cost V 0 bases and J 6 bases; bases outside gene matches: 8. Germline loops: CDR1 SGHAT, CDR2 FQNNGV. CDR3 in amino acids: CASSLEAGQEINEQFF. The DNA of the CDR3 is TGTGCCAGCAGCTTAGAGGCCGGACAGGAGATCAATGAGCAGTTCTTC. The full variable domain, rest sourced from reference TRBV11-2 and TRBJ2-1, is EAGVAQSPRYKIIEKRQSVAFWCNPISGHATLYWYQQILGQGPKLLIQFQNNGVVDDSQLPKDRFSAERLKGVDSTLKIQPAKLEDSAVYLCASSLEAGQEINEQFFGPGTRLTVL.

CDR3 DNA sequence: TGTGCCAGCAGAACCGGGACAGGAGAAGCTTTCTTT. Amino acids: CASRTGTGEAFF. This chain links TRBV27 with TRBJ1-1; 8 bases agree with TRBD1. The CDR3 sequence is 12 residues long. CDR1 is MNHEY, CDR2 SMNVEV, per germline (reference sequence). Trimming cost V 6 bases and J 8 bases; bases outside gene matches: 5.

The CDR3, as DNA: TGTGCCTGGAGTAAGGCGGCTGGGGGTAATTCACCCCTCCACTTT. Protein product: CAWSKAAGGNSPLHF. The rearrangement uses TRBV30 and TRBJ1-6, with D perhaps TRBD1 (5 bases). The CDR3 has 15 residues. Germline CDR1 is GTSNPN and CDR2 is SVGIG (reference sequence). Between the trimmed V and J ends, which lost 2 bases and 6 bases, there was a span of 14 bases.

The table lists this clone with a few counts. V gene TRBV5-4 combines with J gene TRBJ2-3; D uncertain. CDR3 length equals 16 residues. From germline, CDR1 is SGHNT and CDR2 YYREEE (reference sequence). V dropped 5 bases and J dropped 3 bases, with 19 bases sitting between them. Here the CDR3 reads CASRTDLAKLTDTQYF. Here the CDR3 DNA reads TGTGCCAGCAGAACAGACTTAGCTAAGTTAACAGATACGCAGTATTTT.

This clone was found a few times. This chain joins TRBV5-6 and TRBJ1-3, with D hard to call. The CDR3 length is 12 residues. The germline gives CDR1 SGHDT, CDR2 YYEEEE. With 0 bases removed from V and 3 bases from J, the gap between germline ends came to 1 base. In DNA, the CDR3 is TGTGCCAGCAGCTTGGGTGGAAACACCATATATTTT. Its protein is CASSLGGNTIYF.

A few counts support this clone. The chain recombines TRBV6-6 with TRBJ2-7; the D gene could be TRBD1 or TRBD2 (5 bases each). Trimming removed 10 bases from V and 9 bases from J, with 16 bases in between. Germline V lookup: CDR1 MNHNY, CDR2 SVGAGI (reference sequence). This CDR3 has 11 residues. This chain's CDR3 is CAISRGTVQYF. The CDR3 DNA sequence: TGTGCCATCAGCCGAGGGACGGTGCAGTACTTC.